The 21 T cell receptor beta chains presented below share a single source sample, sequenced in a study of breast tumors, draining lymph nodes, adjacent tissues. TCRdb re-called the multiplex PCR reads through MiXCR, storing one row per CDR3 protein. The sample shows approximately 150,000 distinct CDR3 sequences, 30% to 35% of them seen only once. Samples came from axillary lymph nodes draining the breast cancer. Sample: axillary lymph node tissue. These receptors all come from a female donor with breast cancer. Some clones in this sample may be carry-over from other donors' samples.

This clonotype appeared many times. The chain carries TRBV30 and TRBJ1-4, with D uncertain. The CDR3 is made up of 13 amino acids. V was trimmed by 1 base and J by 2 bases, leaving 5 bases between them. CDR1 and CDR2 from the germline V gene are GTSNPN and SVGIG (reference sequence). CDR3 DNA: TGTGCCTGGAGTGCGGGGACTAATGAAAAACTGTTTTTT. Its protein product is CAWSAGTNEKLFF.

This clonotype showed up many times. This rearrangement joins TRBV6-6 to TRBJ2-2, with 10 nucleotides matching TRBD1. V shed 5 bases and J 5 bases; nucleotides not matched to a gene: 5. The CDR3 has 15 amino acids. CDR1 is MNHNY, CDR2 SVGAGI, per germline (reference sequence). DNA of the CDR3: TGTGCCAGCAGTCGGGGACAGGGGAGAACCGGGGAGCTGTTTTTT. Its protein product is CASSRGQGRTGELFF.

This clonotype was seen many times. This chain connects TRBV5-1 to TRBJ2-2, with unresolved D. Germline CDR1 reads SGHRS; CDR2 reads YFSETQ. The CDR3 is 15 amino acids. V was cut by 0 bases and J by 2 bases, with 8 bases left in between. The CDR3 DNA sequence: TGCGCCAGCAGCTTGGTCCACCTAAACACCGGGGAGCTGTTTTTT. Its protein is CASSLVHLNTGELFF.

This clonotype has more than one count but fewer than ten. The rearrangement joins TRBV20-1 to TRBJ1-1, with 7 bases fitting TRBD1. Trimming at V came to 6 bases and at J to 4 bases, leaving 11 bases not matched to a gene. Germline CDR1 and CDR2: DFQATT and SNEGSKA (reference sequence). The CDR3 length is 14 residues. CDR3 nucleotides: TGCAGTGCCCCCGACAGGGTTAGTCGCACTGAAGCTTTCTTT. Protein product: CSAPDRVSRTEAFF.

This clonotype appeared a few times. The chain joins TRBV27 to TRBJ2-2; TRBD1 aligns across 7 bases. The CDR3 is made up of 15 amino acids. From germline, CDR1 is MNHEY and CDR2 SMNVEV (reference sequence). Trimming removed 5 bases from V and 1 base from J; junction bases left unmatched: 4. CDR3 DNA: TGTGCCAGCAGTCGGGACAGATTGAACACCGGGGAGCTGTTTTTT. It codes for CASSRDRLNTGELFF.

This chain uses TRBV20-1 with TRBJ2-5; TRBD2 agrees at 7 bases. This CDR3 is built from 13 residues. Germline V CDR1 and CDR2: DFQATT, SNEGSKA (reference sequence). V lost 6 bases to trimming and J lost 0 bases; unmatched junction nucleotides: 4. CDR3 in DNA: TGCAGTGCGCTACTAGCGAACCAAGAGACCCAGTACTTC. It translates to CSALLANQETQYF.

This clonotype was picked up many times. The chain is built from TRBV28 and TRBJ1-5, with a tentative D call TRBD1 (5 bases). V shed 5 bases and J shed 2 bases, with 16 bases lying between them. The length of the CDR3 is 16 residues. Germline V gives CDR1 MDHEN, CDR2 SYDVKM. The CDR3 DNA is TGTGCCAGCAGTGTGGGGGGAGCCGGGGGCAATCAGCCCCAGCATTTT. Its protein product is CASSVGGAGGNQPQHF.

In the case of this clonotype: A single base separates this from a much larger clone, so it may be a read error. V is TRBV3-1 and J is TRBJ1-2, with 8 bases matching TRBD1. The CDR3 contains 15 residues. CDR1 is LGHDT, CDR2 YNNKEL, per germline (reference sequence). The CDR3 loop reads CPSNPSDRGSYGYTF. For the CDR3, the DNA is TGTCCCAGCAACCCCTCAGACAGGGGATCCTATGGCTACACCTTC.

This clonotype has at least ten counts. The chain recombines TRBV3-1 with TRBJ2-1, with TRBD2 as a possible D gene (6 bases). CDR3 length equals 13 residues. V lost 7 bases to trimming and J lost 7 bases, with 14 bases between them. CDR1 is LGHDT, CDR2 YNNKEL, per germline (reference sequence). CDR3 loop: CASKAPRGNEQFF. The CDR3, as DNA: TGTGCCAGCAAGGCCCCCCGGGGGAATGAGCAGTTCTTC.

This clonotype was picked up one time. V and J are TRBV20-1 and TRBJ2-3; weak D call: TRBD1 (6 bases). This CDR3 has 13 amino acids. The V and J ends lost 5 bases and 1 base respectively, with 10 bases between them. Looked up from germline, CDR1 is DFQATT and CDR2 is SNEGSKA (reference sequence). The CDR3 sequence is CSAGGRGTDTQYF. In DNA form, the CDR3 reads TGCAGTGCTGGGGGCAGGGGCACAGATACGCAGTATTTT.

The chain is built from TRBV29-1 and TRBJ1-4, with 9 positions matching TRBD1. The length of the CDR3 is 13 residues. Germline V CDR1 and CDR2: SQVTM, ANQGSEA. The ends lost 6 bases at V and 5 bases at J; junction bases unmatched: 4. The CDR3 is CSVGTGLNEKLFF. CDR3 sequence (DNA): TGCAGCGTGGGGACAGGGCTGAATGAAAAACTGTTTTTT. The complete variable domain, with remaining parts taken from reference TRBV29-1 and TRBJ1-4, reads SAVISQKPSRDICQRGTSLTIQCQVDSQVTMMFWYRQQPGQSLTLIATANQGSEATYESGFVIDKFPISRPNLTFSTLTVSNMSPEDSSIYLCSVGTGLNEKLFFGSGTQLSVL.

This clonotype showed up many times. The rearrangement uses TRBV6-5 and TRBJ2-1, with 8 bases fitting TRBD1. The junction had 11 bases not matched to a gene; V was cut back by 6 bases and J by 7 bases. The CDR3 has 15 residues. Germline V lookup: CDR1 MNHEY, CDR2 SVGAGI. CDR3 sequence: CASSPRGQGANEQFF. DNA for the CDR3: TGTGCCAGCAGCCCTCGCGGACAGGGTGCGAATGAGCAGTTCTTC.

The chain is built from TRBV29-1 and TRBJ1-2; 8 bases fit TRBD1. The V segment lost 5 bases and the J segment 9 bases; nucleotides outside the gene matches: 8. Per germline, CDR1 SQVTM and CDR2 ANQGSEA. The CDR3 spans 12 residues. The DNA of the CDR3 is TGCAGCGTTAAGACAGGGGAATGGAGCTACACCTTC. It specifies CSVKTGEWSYTF.

In its sample, this clonotype was seen a few times. This chain connects TRBV20-1 to TRBJ1-1; TRBD1 aligns across 12 bases. Per germline, CDR1 DFQATT and CDR2 SNEGSKA (reference sequence). CDR3 length equals 15 residues. V lost 4 bases and J lost 0; bases outside the gene matches: 3. Written as DNA, the CDR3 is TGCAGTGCTACCGGGACAGGGGGCATGAACACTGAAGCTTTCTTT. It encodes CSATGTGGMNTEAFF.

In its sample, this clonotype was seen many times. In DNA, the CDR3 is TGTGCCAGCAGCTGGGGGGGAAGCACAGATACGCAGTATTTT. Protein product: CASSWGGSTDTQYF. V gene TRBV6-2 or TRBV6-3 combines with J gene TRBJ2-3; 7 nucleotides line up with TRBD2. Trimming took 6 bases from V and 0 from J; bases not matched to a gene: 3. There are 14 residues in the CDR3. Germline CDR1 and CDR2: MNHEY and SVGEGT.

The sample holds a few counts of this clonotype. This could be a read error, since a much larger clone is one nucleotide away. V and J are TRBV20-1 and TRBJ1-2; 10 nucleotides line up with TRBD1. This CDR3 contains 15 residues. Trimming at V came to 0 bases and at J to 7 bases, leaving 8 bases not matched to a gene. The germline V gene encodes CDR1 DFQATT and CDR2 SNEGSKA (reference sequence). The CDR3 region has the DNA TGCAGTGCTAGAGATCTCGGGACAGGGGCCCGTGGCTACACCTTC. It translates to CSARDLGTGARGYTF.

The chain links TRBV20-1 to TRBJ2-3; D is perhaps TRBD1 or TRBD2 (8 bases each). Germline V gene sequence: CDR1 DFQATT, CDR2 SNEGSKA (reference sequence). The CDR3 consists of 15 residues. V lost 0 bases to trimming and J lost 6 bases, with 16 bases between them. The CDR3 coding sequence is TGCAGTGCTAGAGAGACAGGGGCGGGGGGCGATACGCAGTATTTT. Amino acids: CSARETGAGGDTQYF.

At least ten counts were recorded for this clonotype. CDR3 protein: CASSRALGSGANVLTF. CDR3 nucleotide sequence: TGTGCCAGCAGCCGGGCCCTGGGGTCTGGGGCCAACGTCCTGACTTTC. The chain employs TRBV12-3 or TRBV12-4 and TRBJ2-6; D ambiguous. Trimming stripped 6 bases from V and 1 base from J, with 13 bases between. The length of the CDR3 is 16 residues.

Relative to its sample, this clonotype is medium-sized. CDR3 in amino acids: CASSENTGTGYGYTF. CDR3 DNA: TGTGCCAGCAGCGAAAATACCGGGACAGGGTATGGCTACACCTTC. The J gene is TRBJ1-2, the V gene TRBV6-6; 9 nucleotides align to TRBD1. V lost 6 bases to trimming and J lost 5 bases; unmatched junction nucleotides: 10. The CDR3 is made up of 15 amino acids. Looked up from germline, CDR1 is MNHNY and CDR2 is SVGAGI (reference sequence).

The chain joins TRBV14 to TRBJ1-4, with a weak D call TRBD1 (6 bases). This CDR3 has 18 residues. Trimming shortened V by 3 bases and J by 10 bases, and 27 bases separated the two germline ends. Germline lookup yields CDR1 SGHDN and CDR2 FVKESK. The CDR3 loop is CASSQWGGSDGDPAKLFF. The CDR3 coding sequence is TGTGCCAGCAGCCAGTGGGGGGGCAGTGATGGTGACCCCGCAAAACTGTTTTTT.

This clonotype has a count of ten or more. The chain carries TRBV20-1 and TRBJ2-2, with 8 positions matching TRBD1. Trimming at V came to 5 bases and at J to 2 bases, leaving 4 bases not matched to a gene. This CDR3 has 14 amino acids. Germline V gene sequence: CDR1 DFQATT, CDR2 SNEGSKA (reference sequence). CDR3 sequence: CSARTGRNTGELFF. The CDR3 bases are TGCAGTGCTCGGACAGGGAGAAACACCGGGGAGCTGTTTTTT.